This T cell receptor (beta chain) is drawn from a study of T cell responses to AZD1222 COVID-19 vaccine. General study findings and limits: The study found vaccine-associated CD4 TCRs spanning spike, dominant at 160-218 and 743-854. Donors were mostly white British, more females; clonal diversity possibly underestimated.

Second doses that came at about 4 or about 12 weeks were put together. CDR3 size: 13 residues. Germline V gene lookup returns CDR1 SNHLY and CDR2 FYNNEI. Trimming at V came to 8 bases and at J to 4 bases, leaving 7 bases not matched to a gene. Repertoires were generated with immunoSEQ multiplex PCR, while TCRdb's copy carries only in-frame clones and drops some. The sample has about 89,000 clones, around 91% seen once. With respect to this clone: As yet, its antigen is unknown.

This TCR came from an adult who received the AZD1222 COVID-19 vaccine. The sequencing here drew on peripheral blood, taken 28 days after the second AZD1222 dose. This chain links TRBV2 with TRBJ1-2; TRBD1 matches at 7 bases. DNA of the CDR3: TGTGCCAGCGAAGAGGGACAGCTCTATGGCTACACCTTC. Its protein product is CASEEGQLYGYTF. Full variable domain (missing parts from reference TRBV2 and TRBJ1-2): EPEVTQTPSHQVTQMGQEVILRCVPISNHLYFYWYRQILGQKVEFLVSFYNNEISEKSEIFDDQFSVERPDGSNFTLKIRSTKLEDSAMYFCASEEGQLYGYTFGSGTRLTVV.